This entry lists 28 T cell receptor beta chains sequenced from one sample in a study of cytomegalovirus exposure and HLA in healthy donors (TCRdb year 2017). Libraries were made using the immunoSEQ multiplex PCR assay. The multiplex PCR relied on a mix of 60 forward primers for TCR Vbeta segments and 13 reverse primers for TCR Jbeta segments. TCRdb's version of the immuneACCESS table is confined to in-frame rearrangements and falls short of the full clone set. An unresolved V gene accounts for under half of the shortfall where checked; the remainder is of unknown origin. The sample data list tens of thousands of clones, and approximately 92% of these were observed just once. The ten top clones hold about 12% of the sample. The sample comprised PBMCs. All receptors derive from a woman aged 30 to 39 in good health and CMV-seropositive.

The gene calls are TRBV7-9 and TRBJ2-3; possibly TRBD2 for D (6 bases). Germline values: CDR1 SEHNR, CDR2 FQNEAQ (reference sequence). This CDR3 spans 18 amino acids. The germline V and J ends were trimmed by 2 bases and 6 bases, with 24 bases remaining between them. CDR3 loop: CASSLSRLDGGLSDTQYF. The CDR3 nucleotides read TGTGCCAGCAGCTTAAGTAGACTAGATGGGGGTTTATCCGATACGCAGTATTTT.

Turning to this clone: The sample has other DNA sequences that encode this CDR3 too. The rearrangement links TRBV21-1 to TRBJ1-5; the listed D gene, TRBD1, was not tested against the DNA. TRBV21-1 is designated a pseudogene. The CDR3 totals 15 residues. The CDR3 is CASSKCRQNNQPQHF. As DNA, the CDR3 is TGTGCCAGCAGCAAATGTAGACAGAACAATCAGCCCCAGCATTTT.

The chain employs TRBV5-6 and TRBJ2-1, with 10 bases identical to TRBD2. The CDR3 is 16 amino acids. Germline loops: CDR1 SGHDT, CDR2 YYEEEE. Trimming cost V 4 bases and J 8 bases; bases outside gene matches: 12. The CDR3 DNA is TGTGCCAGCAGCCCGCTAGCGGGAGCTGGGATCCATGAGCAGTTCTTC. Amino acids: CASSPLAGAGIHEQFF.

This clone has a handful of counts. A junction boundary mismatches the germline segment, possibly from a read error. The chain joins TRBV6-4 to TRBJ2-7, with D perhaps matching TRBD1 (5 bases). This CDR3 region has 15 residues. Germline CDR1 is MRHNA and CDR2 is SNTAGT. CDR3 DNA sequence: TGTGCCAGCAGTGATCCCAGGGCCTCCCCTATCGTGCCGTTCTTC. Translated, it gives CASSDPRASPIVPFF.

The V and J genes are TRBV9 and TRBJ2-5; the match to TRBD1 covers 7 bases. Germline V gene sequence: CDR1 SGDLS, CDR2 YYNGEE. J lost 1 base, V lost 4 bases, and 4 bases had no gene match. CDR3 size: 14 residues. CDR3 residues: CASSSQGVQETQYF. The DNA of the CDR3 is TGTGCCAGCAGCTCGCAGGGGGTCCAAGAGACCCAGTACTTC. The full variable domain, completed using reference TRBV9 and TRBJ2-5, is DSGVTQTPKHLITATGQRVTLRCSPRSGDLSVYWYQQSLDQGLQFLIQYYNGEERAKGNILERFSAQQFPDLHSELNLSSLELGDSALYFCASSSQGVQETQYFGPGTRLLVL.

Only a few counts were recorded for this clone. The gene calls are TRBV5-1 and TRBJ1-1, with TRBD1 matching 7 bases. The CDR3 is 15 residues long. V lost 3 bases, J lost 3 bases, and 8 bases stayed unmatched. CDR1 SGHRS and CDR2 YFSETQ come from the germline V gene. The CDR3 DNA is TGCGCCAGCAGCTCACAGGGGACCACCCACACTGAAGCTTTCTTT. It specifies CASSSQGTTHTEAFF.

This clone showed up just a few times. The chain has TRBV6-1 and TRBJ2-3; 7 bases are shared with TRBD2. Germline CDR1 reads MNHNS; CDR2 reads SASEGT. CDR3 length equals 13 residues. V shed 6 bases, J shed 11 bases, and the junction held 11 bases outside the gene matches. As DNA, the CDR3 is TGTGCCAGCAGGTTGACTAGCAGCCGACTGCAGTATTTT. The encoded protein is CASRLTSSRLQYF.

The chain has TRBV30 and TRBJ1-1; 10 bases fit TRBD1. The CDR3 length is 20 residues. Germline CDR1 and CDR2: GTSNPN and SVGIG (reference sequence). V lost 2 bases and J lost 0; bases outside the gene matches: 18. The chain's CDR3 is CAWSSRTGGVSLIVNTEAFF. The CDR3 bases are TGTGCCTGGAGTTCACGGACAGGGGGTGTATCATTGATCGTGAACACTGAAGCTTTCTTT.

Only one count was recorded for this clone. The CDR3 loop is CASSLGDRVNEQFF. DNA of the CDR3: TGCGCCAGCAGCTTGGGGGACAGGGTAAATGAGCAGTTCTTC. This rearrangement joins TRBV5-1 to TRBJ2-1; 9 bases agree with TRBD1. The CDR3 runs to 14 residues. V trimming: 0 bases; J trimming: 7 bases; junction bases outside the gene matches: 2. Germline loops: CDR1 SGHRS, CDR2 YFSETQ.

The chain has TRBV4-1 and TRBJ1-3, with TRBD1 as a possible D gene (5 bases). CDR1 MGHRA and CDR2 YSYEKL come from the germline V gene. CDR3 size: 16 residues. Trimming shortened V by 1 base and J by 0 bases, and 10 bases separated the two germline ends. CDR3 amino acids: CASSQGRGYSGNTIYF. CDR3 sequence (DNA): TGCGCCAGCAGCCAAGGTCGGGGGTACTCTGGAAACACCATATATTTT.

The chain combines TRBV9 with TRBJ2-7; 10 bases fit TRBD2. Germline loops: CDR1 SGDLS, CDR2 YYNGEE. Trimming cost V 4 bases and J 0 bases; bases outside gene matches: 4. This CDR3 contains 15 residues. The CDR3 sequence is CASSLGLADSYEQYF. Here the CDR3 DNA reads TGTGCCAGCAGCCTAGGACTAGCGGACTCCTACGAGCAGTACTTC.

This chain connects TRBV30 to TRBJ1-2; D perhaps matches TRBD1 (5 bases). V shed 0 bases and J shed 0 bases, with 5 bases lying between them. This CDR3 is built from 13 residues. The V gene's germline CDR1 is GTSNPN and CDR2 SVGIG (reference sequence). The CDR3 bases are TGTGCCTGGAGTGTAGGGGCTAACTATGGCTACACCTTC. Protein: CAWSVGANYGYTF.

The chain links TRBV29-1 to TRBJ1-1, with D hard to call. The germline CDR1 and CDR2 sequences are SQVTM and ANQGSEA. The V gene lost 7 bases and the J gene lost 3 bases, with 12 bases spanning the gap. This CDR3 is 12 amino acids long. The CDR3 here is CSALGRDTEAFF. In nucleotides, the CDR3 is TGCAGCGCCCTGGGGAGGGACACTGAAGCTTTCTTT.

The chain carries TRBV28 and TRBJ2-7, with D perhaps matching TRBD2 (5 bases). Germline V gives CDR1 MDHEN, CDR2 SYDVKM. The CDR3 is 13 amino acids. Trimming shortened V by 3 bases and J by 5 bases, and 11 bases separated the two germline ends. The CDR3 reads CASSLRVSHEQYF. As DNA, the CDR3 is TGTGCCAGCAGTTTGAGGGTATCCCACGAGCAGTACTTC.

CDR3 protein: CASSLEGGGRAPRFWDEQFF. Written as DNA, the CDR3 is TGTGCCAGCAGCTTAGAAGGGGGCGGGAGGGCCCCTAGGTTTTGGGATGAGCAGTTCTTC. This sequence joins TRBV11-2 and TRBJ2-1, with TRBD2 matching 9 bases. The CDR3 extends over 20 amino acids. Germline V gene sequence: CDR1 SGHAT, CDR2 FQNNGV. The ends lost 0 bases at V and 8 bases at J; junction bases unmatched: 20. Variable domain in full (rest from reference TRBV11-2 and TRBJ2-1): EAGVAQSPRYKIIEKRQSVAFWCNPISGHATLYWYQQILGQGPKLLIQFQNNGVVDDSQLPKDRFSAERLKGVDSTLKIQPAKLEDSAVYLCASSLEGGGRAPRFWDEQFFGPGTRLTVL.

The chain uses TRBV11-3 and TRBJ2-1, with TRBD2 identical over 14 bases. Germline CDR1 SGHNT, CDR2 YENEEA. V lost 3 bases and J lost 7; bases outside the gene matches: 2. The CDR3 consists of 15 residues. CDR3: CASSFRTSGRNEQFF. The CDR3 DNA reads TGTGCCAGCAGCTTTAGGACTAGCGGGAGGAATGAGCAGTTCTTC.

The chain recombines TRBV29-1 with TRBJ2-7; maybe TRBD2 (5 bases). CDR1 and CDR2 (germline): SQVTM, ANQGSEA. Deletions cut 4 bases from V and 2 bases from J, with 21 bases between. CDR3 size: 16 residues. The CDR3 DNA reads TGCAGCGTTGCGTTTCGACTAAGCTCGTTGCCCTACGAGCAGTACTTC. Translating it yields CSVAFRLSSLPYEQYF.

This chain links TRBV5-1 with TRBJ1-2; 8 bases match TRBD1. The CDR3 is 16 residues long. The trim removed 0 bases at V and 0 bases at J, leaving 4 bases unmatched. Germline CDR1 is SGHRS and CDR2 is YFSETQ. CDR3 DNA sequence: TGCGCCAGCAGCTTGGCGGGGACAGGAACTAACTATGGCTACACCTTC. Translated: CASSLAGTGTNYGYTF.

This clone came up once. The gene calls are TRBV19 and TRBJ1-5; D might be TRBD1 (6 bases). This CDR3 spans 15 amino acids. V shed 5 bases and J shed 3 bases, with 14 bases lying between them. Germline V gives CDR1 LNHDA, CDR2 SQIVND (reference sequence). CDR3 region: CASSLRDTVNQPQHF. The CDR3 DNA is TGTGCCAGTAGTCTCCGGGACACAGTCAATCAGCCCCAGCATTTT. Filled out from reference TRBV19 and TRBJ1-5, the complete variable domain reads DGGITQSPKYLFRKEGQNVTLSCEQNLNHDAMYWYRQDPGQGLRLIYYSQIVNDFQKGDIAEGYSVSREKKESFPLTVTSAQKNPTAFYLCASSLRDTVNQPQHFGDGTRLSIL.

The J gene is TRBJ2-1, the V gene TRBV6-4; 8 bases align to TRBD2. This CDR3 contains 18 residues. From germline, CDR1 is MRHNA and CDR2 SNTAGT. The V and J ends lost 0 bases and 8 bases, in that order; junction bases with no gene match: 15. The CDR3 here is CASSDSRPAGVSSDEQFF. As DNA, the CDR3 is TGTGCCAGCAGTGACTCGCGACCAGCGGGAGTTAGTAGCGATGAGCAGTTCTTC.

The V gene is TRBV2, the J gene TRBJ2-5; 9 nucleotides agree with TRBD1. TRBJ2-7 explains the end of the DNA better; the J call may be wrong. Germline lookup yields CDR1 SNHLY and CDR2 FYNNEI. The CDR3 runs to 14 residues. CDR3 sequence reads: CASRPGQGPYEQYF. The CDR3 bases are TGTGCCAGCAGACCGGGACAGGGTCCTTACGAGCAGTACTTC.

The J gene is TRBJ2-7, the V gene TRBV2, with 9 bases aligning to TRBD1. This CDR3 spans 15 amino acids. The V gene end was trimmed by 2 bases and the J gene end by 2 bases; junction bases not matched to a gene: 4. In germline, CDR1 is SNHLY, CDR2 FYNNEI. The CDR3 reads CASSEPGQGTYEQYF. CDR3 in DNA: TGTGCCAGCAGTGAACCGGGACAGGGTACCTACGAGCAGTACTTC.

CDR3 DNA sequence: TGTGCCGCAGGGGGGCTAGATCGGATCGAGCAGTACTTC. Protein: CAAGGLDRIEQYF. J is TRBJ2-7 and V is TRBV27; D may be TRBD1 (7 bases). The V end was cut by 11 bases, the J end by 6 bases, with 20 bases between. The CDR3 has 13 residues. Germline V gene sequence: CDR1 MNHEY, CDR2 SMNVEV (reference sequence).

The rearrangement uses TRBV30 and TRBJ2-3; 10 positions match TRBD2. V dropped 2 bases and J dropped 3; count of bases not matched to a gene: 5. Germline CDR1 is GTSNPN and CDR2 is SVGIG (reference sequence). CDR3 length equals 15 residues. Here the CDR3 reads CAWSQFSGRTDTQYF. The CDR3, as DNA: TGTGCCTGGAGTCAATTTAGCGGGAGGACAGATACGCAGTATTTT.

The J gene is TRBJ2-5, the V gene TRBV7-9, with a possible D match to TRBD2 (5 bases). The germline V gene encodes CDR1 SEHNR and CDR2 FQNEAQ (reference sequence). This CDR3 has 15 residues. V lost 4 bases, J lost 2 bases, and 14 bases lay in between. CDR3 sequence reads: CASSSALAQQETQYF. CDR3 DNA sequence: TGTGCCAGCAGCTCCGCTCTAGCACAACAAGAGACCCAGTACTTC.

CDR3 nucleotide sequence: TGTGCCAGCAGCTTGGGGGACAGGGTTCGCAATCAGCCCCAGCATTTT. Encoded protein: CASSLGDRVRNQPQHF. The J gene is TRBJ1-5, the V gene TRBV5-8, with 9 positions matching TRBD1. Germline-derived CDR1 and CDR2 are SGHTS and YDEGEE. Trimming removed 0 bases from V and 2 bases from J; junction bases left unmatched: 3. The CDR3 covers 16 residues.

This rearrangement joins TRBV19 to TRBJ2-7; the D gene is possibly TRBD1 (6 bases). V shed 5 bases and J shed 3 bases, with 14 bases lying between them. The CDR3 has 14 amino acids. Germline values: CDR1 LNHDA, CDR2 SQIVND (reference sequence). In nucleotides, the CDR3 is TGTGCCAGTAGTTCCCGATGGGACAACTACGAGCAGTACTTC. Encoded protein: CASSSRWDNYEQYF.

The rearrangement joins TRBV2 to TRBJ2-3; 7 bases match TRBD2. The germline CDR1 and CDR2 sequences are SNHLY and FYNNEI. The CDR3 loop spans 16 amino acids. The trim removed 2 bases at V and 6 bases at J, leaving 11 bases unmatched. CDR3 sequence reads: CASSEMAGEFKDTQYF. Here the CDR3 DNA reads TGTGCCAGCAGTGAAATGGCGGGAGAATTTAAGGATACGCAGTATTTT. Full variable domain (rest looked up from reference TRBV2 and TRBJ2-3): EPEVTQTPSHQVTQMGQEVILRCVPISNHLYFYWYRQILGQKVEFLVSFYNNEISEKSEIFDDQFSVERPDGSNFTLKIRSTKLEDSAMYFCASSEMAGEFKDTQYFGPGTRLTVL.